This T cell receptor (beta chain) was sequenced in a study of OX40 agonist ivuxolimab in advanced cancers. About the study: A male proportion of 70% to 90% was recorded, with mean age approximately 56 years and range about 20 to 79.

Data came from immunoSEQ multiplex PCR; TCRdb stores just in-frame clones and leaves some out. The table includes tens of thousands of clones, around 88% detected once. Study-level points and caveats: Clonal expansion among partial responders at 0.1-3.0 mg/kg ranked near the lowest.

Remarks on this clone: Its antigen is not identified.

Germline V gives CDR1 MNHEY, CDR2 SMNVEV (reference sequence). The CDR3 has 16 residues. Trimming removed 5 bases from V and 9 bases from J, with 25 bases in between. The timepoints at which blood was sampled were baseline, cycle 4 day 1, and cycle 7 day 1. The sample was CD4+ or CD8+ T cells sorted from blood, taken in a trial of the OX40 agonist ivuxolimab. This clonotype was sampled from an adult with an advanced solid tumor such as melanoma, head and neck, liver or kidney cancer. V is TRBV27 and J is TRBJ1-2; tentatively, D is TRBD1 (5 bases). CDR3 sequence (DNA): TGTGCCAGCAGTACGGGATCTCAGGGACGTCCGTATCGCTACACCTTC. As protein: CASSTGSQGRPYRYTF.